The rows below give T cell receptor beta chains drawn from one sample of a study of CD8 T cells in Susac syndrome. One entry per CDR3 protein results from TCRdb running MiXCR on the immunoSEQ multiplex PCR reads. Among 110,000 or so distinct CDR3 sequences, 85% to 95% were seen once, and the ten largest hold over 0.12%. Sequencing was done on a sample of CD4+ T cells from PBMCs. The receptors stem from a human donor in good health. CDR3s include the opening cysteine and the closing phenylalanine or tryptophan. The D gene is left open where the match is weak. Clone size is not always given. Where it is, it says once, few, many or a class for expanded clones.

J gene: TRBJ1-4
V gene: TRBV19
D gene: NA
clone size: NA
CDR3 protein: CATTESGGRPEKLFF
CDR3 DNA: TGTGCCACCACGGAATCCGGGGGGCGCCCTGAAAAACTGTTTTTT

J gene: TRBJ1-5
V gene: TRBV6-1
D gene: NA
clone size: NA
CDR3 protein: CASSERDQPQHF
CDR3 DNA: TGTGCCAGCAGTGAAAGGGACCAGCCCCAGCATTTT

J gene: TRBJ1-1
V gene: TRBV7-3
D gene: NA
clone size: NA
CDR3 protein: CASSLARGDTEAFF
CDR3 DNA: TGTGCCAGCAGCCTTGCGAGGGGGGACACTGAAGCTTTCTTT

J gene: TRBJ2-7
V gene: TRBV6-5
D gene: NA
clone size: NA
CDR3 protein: CASSYSRGGEQYF
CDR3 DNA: TGTGCCAGCAGTTACTCACGAGGAGGTGAGCAGTACTTC

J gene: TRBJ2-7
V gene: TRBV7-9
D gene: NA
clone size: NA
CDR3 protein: CASSQHNEQYF
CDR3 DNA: TGTGCCAGCAGCCAACATAACGAGCAGTACTTC

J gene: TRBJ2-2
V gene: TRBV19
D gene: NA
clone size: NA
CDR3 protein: CAGSIGSGGELFF
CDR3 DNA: TGTGCCGGTAGTATTGGTTCGGGGGGGGAGCTGTTTTTT

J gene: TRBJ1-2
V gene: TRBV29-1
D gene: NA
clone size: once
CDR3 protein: CSFRQETNYGYTF
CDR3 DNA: TGCAGCTTCAGACAGGAGACTAACTATGGCTACACCTTC

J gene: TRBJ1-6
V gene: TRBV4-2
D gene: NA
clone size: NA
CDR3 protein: CASSPRTEGSPLHF
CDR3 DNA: TGTGCCAGCAGCCCGAGGACAGAGGGCTCACCCCTCCACTTT

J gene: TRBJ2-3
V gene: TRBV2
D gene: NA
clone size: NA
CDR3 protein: CASRPGTSSTDTQYF
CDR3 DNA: TGTGCCAGCAGGCCCGGGACATCTTCCACAGATACGCAGTATTTT

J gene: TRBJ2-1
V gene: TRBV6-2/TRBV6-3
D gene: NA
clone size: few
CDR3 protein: CASSLLNEQFF
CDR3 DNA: TGTGCCAGCAGCCTACTAAATGAGCAGTTCTTC

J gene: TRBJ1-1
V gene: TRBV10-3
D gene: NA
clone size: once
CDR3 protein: CAISGPEATGAEAFF
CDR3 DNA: TGTGCCATCAGTGGGCCGGAGGCAACTGGGGCTGAAGCTTTCTTT

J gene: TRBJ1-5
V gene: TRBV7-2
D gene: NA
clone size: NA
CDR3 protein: CASGADGTVNQPQHF
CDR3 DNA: TGTGCGAGCGGGGCGGACGGGACGGTGAATCAGCCCCAGCATTTT

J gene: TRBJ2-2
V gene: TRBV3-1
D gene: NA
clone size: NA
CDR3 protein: CASSQEYRLAGDTGELFF
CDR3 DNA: TGTGCCAGCAGCCAAGAATATCGCCTCGCAGGGGACACCGGGGAGCTGTTTTTT

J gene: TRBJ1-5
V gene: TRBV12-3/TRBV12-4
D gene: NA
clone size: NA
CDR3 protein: CASSWDLGQPQHF
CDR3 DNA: TGTGCCAGCAGCTGGGACTTGGGGCAGCCCCAGCATTTT

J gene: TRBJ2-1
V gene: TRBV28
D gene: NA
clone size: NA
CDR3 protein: CASSSDSYNEQFF
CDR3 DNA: TGTGCCAGCAGTTCGGACAGTTACAATGAGCAGTTCTTC

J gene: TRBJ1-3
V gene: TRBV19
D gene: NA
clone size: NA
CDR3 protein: CASSEGTGNTIYF
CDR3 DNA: TGTGCCAGTAGTGAAGGTACCGGAAACACCATATATTTT

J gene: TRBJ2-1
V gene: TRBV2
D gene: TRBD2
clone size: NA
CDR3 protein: CASSVGTSGYNEQFF
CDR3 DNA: TGTGCCAGCAGCGTTGGGACTAGCGGATACAATGAGCAGTTCTTC

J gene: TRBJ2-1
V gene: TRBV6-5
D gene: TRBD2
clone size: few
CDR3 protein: CASSYWRGGVIDNEQFF
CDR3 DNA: TGTGCCAGCAGTTACTGGCGGGGGGGAGTCATCGACAATGAGCAGTTCTTC

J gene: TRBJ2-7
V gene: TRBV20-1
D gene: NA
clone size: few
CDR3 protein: CSATQWQGIAYEQYF
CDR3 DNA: TGCAGTGCTACCCAGTGGCAGGGGATCGCCTACGAGCAGTACTTC

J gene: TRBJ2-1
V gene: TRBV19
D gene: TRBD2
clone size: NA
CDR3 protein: CASSPLRGGKNNEQFF
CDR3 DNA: TGTGCCAGTAGCCCGCTGCGGGGGGGGAAAAACAATGAGCAGTTCTTC

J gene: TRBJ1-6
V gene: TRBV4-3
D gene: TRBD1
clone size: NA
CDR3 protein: CASSRDRGSPNSPLHF
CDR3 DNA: TGCGCCAGCAGCCGGGACAGGGGCAGCCCAAATTCACCCCTCCACTTT

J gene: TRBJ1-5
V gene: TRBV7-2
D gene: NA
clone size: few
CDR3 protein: CASSSDAQPQHF
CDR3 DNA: TGTGCCAGCAGCTCGGACGCTCAGCCCCAGCATTTT

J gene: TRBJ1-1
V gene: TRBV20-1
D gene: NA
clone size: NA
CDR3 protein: CSARAWGANTEAFF
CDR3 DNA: TGCAGTGCTAGGGCGTGGGGAGCGAACACTGAAGCTTTCTTT

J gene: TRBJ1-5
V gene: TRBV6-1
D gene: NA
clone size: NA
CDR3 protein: CASSVEGGNNQPQHF
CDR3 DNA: TGTGCCAGCAGTGTAGAGGGGGGTAACAATCAGCCCCAGCATTTT

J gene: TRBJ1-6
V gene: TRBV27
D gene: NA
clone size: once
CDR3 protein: CASKSQGTYNSPLHF
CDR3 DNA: TGTGCCAGTAAATCGCAGGGGACCTATAATTCACCCCTCCACTTT

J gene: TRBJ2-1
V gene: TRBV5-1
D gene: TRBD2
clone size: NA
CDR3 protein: CASSPGTTKYNEQFF
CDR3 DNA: TGCGCCAGCAGCCCAGGGACTACAAAATACAATGAGCAGTTCTTC

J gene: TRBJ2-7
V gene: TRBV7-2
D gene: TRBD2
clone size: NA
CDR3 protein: CASSLAGRLAGGLSEQYF
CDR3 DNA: TGTGCCAGCAGCTTAGCAGGTCGGCTAGCGGGAGGGCTGAGCGAGCAGTACTTC

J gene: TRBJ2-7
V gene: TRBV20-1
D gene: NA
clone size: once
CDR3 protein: CSAPSGDASREQYF
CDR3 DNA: TGCAGTGCTCCATCCGGGGACGCATCTAGGGAGCAGTACTTC

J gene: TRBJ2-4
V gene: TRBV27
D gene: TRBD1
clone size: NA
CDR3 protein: CASSPSYRGPKNIQYF
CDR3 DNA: TGTGCCAGCAGTCCAAGCTACAGGGGGCCCAAAAACATTCAGTACTTC

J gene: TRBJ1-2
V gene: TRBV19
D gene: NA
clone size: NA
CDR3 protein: CASTAAAAPGNYGYTF
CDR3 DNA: TGTGCCAGTACCGCGGCCGCCGCCCCCGGGAACTATGGCTACACCTTC

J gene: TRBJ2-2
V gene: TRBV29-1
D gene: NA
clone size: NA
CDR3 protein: CSVSPGPVNTGELFF
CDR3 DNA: TGCAGCGTCTCCCCCGGACCTGTCAACACCGGGGAGCTGTTTTTT

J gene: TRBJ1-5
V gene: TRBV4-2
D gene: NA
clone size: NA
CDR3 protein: CASSQDAGAASQPQHF
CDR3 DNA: TGTGCCAGCAGCCAAGATGCGGGGGCCGCATCTCAGCCCCAGCATTTT

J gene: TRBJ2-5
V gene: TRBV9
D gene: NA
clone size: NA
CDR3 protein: CASSVAQQETQYF
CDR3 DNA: TGTGCCAGCAGCGTAGCACAGCAAGAGACCCAGTACTTC

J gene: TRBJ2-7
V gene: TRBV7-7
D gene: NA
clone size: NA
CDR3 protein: CASTFIPYEQYF
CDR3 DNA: TGTGCTAGCACCTTCATCCCCTACGAGCAGTACTTC

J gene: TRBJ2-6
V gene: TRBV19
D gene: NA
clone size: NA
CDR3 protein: CASSSEETGANVLTF
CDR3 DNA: TGTGCCAGTAGTTCGGAGGAAACTGGGGCCAACGTCCTGACTTTC

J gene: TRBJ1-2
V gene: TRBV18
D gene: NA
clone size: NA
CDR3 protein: CASSPLAEADGYTF
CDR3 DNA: TGTGCCAGCTCACCACTGGCGGAGGCGGATGGCTACACCTTC